These T cell receptor beta chains were read from a single sample in a study of cytomegalovirus exposure and HLA in healthy donors. The protocol was immunoSEQ multiplex PCR, while the TCRdb copy is restricted to in-frame clones and leaves out a portion. This sample carries approximately 89,000 clones, around 73% of them seen once, and the ten largest clones take 0.95% to 1.5%. Sequenced material: PBMCs. The receptors were sampled from a female donor in good health and CMV-seronegative. The CDR3 runs from the conserved cysteine through the conserved F or W. Each record gives: J gene, V gene, D gene, clone size, CDR3 DNA, CDR3 protein. The D gene is left open where the match is weak. Clone size is shown for a subset of rows, as once, few, many or a class of expanded clone.

j_gene: TRBJ1-5; v_gene: TRBV6-1; d_gene: -; abundance: few; CDR3nt: TGTGCCAGCAGTACATATAGCAATCAGCCCCAGCATTTT; CDR3aa: CASSTYSNQPQHF
j_gene: TRBJ1-4; v_gene: TRBV27; d_gene: TRBD1; abundance: -; CDR3nt: TGTGCCAGCAGTGCAGGACAGGGGTCGGCAACTAATGAAAAACTGTTTTTT; CDR3aa: CASSAGQGSATNEKLFF
j_gene: TRBJ2-5; v_gene: TRBV13; d_gene: TRBD2; abundance: -; CDR3nt: TGTGCCAGCAGCCACGGAGCGGGGGAGATACAAGAGACCCAGTACTTC; CDR3aa: CASSHGAGEIQETQYF
j_gene: TRBJ2-7; v_gene: TRBV30; d_gene: -; abundance: once; CDR3nt: TGTGCCTGGAGTATGGGAGAAACCTACGAGCAGTACTTC; CDR3aa: CAWSMGETYEQYF
j_gene: TRBJ2-5; v_gene: TRBV21-1; d_gene: -; abundance: -; CDR3nt: TGTGCCAGCTGCGATGGGACTAGCGGGGAAATTCAAGAGACCCAGTACTTC; CDR3aa: CASCDGTSGEIQETQYF
j_gene: TRBJ2-7; v_gene: TRBV10-1; d_gene: TRBD2; abundance: -; CDR3nt: TGCGCCAGCAGTGATCAAGGACAGCACGGGACTAGCGGGGCTTATAGCTCCTACGAGCAGTACTTC; CDR3aa: CASSDQGQHGTSGAYSSYEQYF
j_gene: TRBJ1-1; v_gene: TRBV11-2; d_gene: -; abundance: once; CDR3nt: TGTGCCAGCAGCTTCGGGAGACAGTACACTGAAGCTTTCTTT; CDR3aa: CASSFGRQYTEAFF
j_gene: TRBJ1-5; v_gene: TRBV19; d_gene: -; abundance: few; CDR3nt: TGTGCCAGTAGTATAATCAGGGGCGGTCAGCCCCAGCATTTT; CDR3aa: CASSIIRGGQPQHF
j_gene: TRBJ1-1; v_gene: TRBV11-2; d_gene: TRBD1; abundance: -; CDR3nt: TGTGCCAGCAACCCGGGGACAGGGGGCTTCTTAGGGACTGAAGCTTTCTTT; CDR3aa: CASNPGTGGFLGTEAFF
j_gene: TRBJ2-5; v_gene: TRBV5-4; d_gene: TRBD1; abundance: once; CDR3nt: TGTGCCAGCAGCCCACGGACAGGGGGCCTCCAAGAGACCCAGTACTTC; CDR3aa: CASSPRTGGLQETQYF
j_gene: TRBJ2-2; v_gene: TRBV19; d_gene: TRBD2; abundance: -; CDR3nt: TGTGCCAGTACCTCTATTCCCTTTCTAGCGGGGGGCGGGGAGCTGTTTTTT; CDR3aa: CASTSIPFLAGGGELFF
j_gene: TRBJ2-5; v_gene: TRBV4-1; d_gene: TRBD2; abundance: -; CDR3nt: TGCGCCAGCAGCCAAGATACAGCGGGGCCCCAGGAGACCCAGTACTTC; CDR3aa: CASSQDTAGPQETQYF
j_gene: TRBJ2-3; v_gene: TRBV11-3; d_gene: -; abundance: -; CDR3nt: TGTGCCAGCAGCTTAAGCGGCATGGTGAGCACAGATACGCAGTATTTT; CDR3aa: CASSLSGMVSTDTQYF
j_gene: TRBJ2-7; v_gene: TRBV27; d_gene: -; abundance: -; CDR3nt: TGTGCCAGCAGTTTGGTTACAGGTGGTACCTACGAGCAGTACTTC; CDR3aa: CASSLVTGGTYEQYF
j_gene: TRBJ2-3; v_gene: TRBV6-4; d_gene: TRBD1; abundance: -; CDR3nt: TGTGCCAGCAGGCCCGGGACAGGGGCATCAGATACGCAGTATTTT; CDR3aa: CASRPGTGASDTQYF
j_gene: TRBJ2-1; v_gene: TRBV19; d_gene: -; abundance: -; CDR3nt: TGTGCCAGTAGTAAACTACCCTACAATGAGCAGTTCTTC; CDR3aa: CASSKLPYNEQFF
j_gene: TRBJ1-6; v_gene: TRBV30; d_gene: -; abundance: -; CDR3nt: TGTGCCTGGAGTGCCCAGGGGACTTCACCCCTCCACTTT; CDR3aa: CAWSAQGTSPLHF
j_gene: TRBJ2-3; v_gene: TRBV7-9; d_gene: -; abundance: -; CDR3nt: TGTGCCAGCAGCTTAGATTCCGAGGGAACAGATACGCAGTATTTT; CDR3aa: CASSLDSEGTDTQYF
j_gene: TRBJ1-4; v_gene: TRBV4-2; d_gene: -; abundance: -; CDR3nt: TGTGCCAGCAGCCCGAGAACTGGGACACTCGAAAAACTGTTTTTT; CDR3aa: CASSPRTGTLEKLFF
j_gene: TRBJ2-1; v_gene: TRBV6-1; d_gene: TRBD2; abundance: few; CDR3nt: TGTGCCAGCAGTGAGCGGGAGGGCTCCTACAATGAGCAGTTCTTC; CDR3aa: CASSEREGSYNEQFF
j_gene: TRBJ1-2; v_gene: TRBV6-1; d_gene: TRBD1; abundance: few; CDR3nt: TGTGCCAGCAGTGAGGGGGGACAGGGGGTATATGGCTACACCTTC; CDR3aa: CASSEGGQGVYGYTF
j_gene: TRBJ2-3; v_gene: TRBV29-1; d_gene: TRBD2; abundance: -; CDR3nt: TGCAGCGTTGATGCGGGACTAGCGGGGGGTAGCACAGATACGCAGTATTTT; CDR3aa: CSVDAGLAGGSTDTQYF
j_gene: TRBJ1-1; v_gene: TRBV10-2; d_gene: -; abundance: -; CDR3nt: TGCGCCAGCAGTGAGTTTACAGAGAACACTGAAGCTTTCTTT; CDR3aa: CASSEFTENTEAFF
j_gene: TRBJ1-2; v_gene: TRBV7-2; d_gene: TRBD1; abundance: -; CDR3nt: TGTGCCAGCAGCTGGGGACAGGCCCCTAACTATGGCTACACCTTC; CDR3aa: CASSWGQAPNYGYTF
j_gene: TRBJ2-5; v_gene: TRBV4-2; d_gene: TRBD2; abundance: once; CDR3nt: TGTGCCAGCAGCCAAGTTGGAGCGGGAGGGCCGGAGGAAGAGACCCAGTACTTC; CDR3aa: CASSQVGAGGPEEETQYF
j_gene: TRBJ2-7; v_gene: TRBV2; d_gene: -; abundance: -; CDR3nt: TGTGCCAGCGGGTTGGGGCAGGGTCGCGAGCAGTACTTC; CDR3aa: CASGLGQGREQYF
j_gene: TRBJ2-3; v_gene: TRBV5-4; d_gene: -; abundance: -; CDR3nt: TGTGCCAGCAGCTTGTCCGCAGATACGCAGTATTTT; CDR3aa: CASSLSADTQYF
j_gene: TRBJ2-4; v_gene: TRBV10-2; d_gene: -; abundance: -; CDR3nt: TGCGCCAGCAGTGGGCCCCAACAGGGAACCAAAAACATTCAGTACTTC; CDR3aa: CASSGPQQGTKNIQYF